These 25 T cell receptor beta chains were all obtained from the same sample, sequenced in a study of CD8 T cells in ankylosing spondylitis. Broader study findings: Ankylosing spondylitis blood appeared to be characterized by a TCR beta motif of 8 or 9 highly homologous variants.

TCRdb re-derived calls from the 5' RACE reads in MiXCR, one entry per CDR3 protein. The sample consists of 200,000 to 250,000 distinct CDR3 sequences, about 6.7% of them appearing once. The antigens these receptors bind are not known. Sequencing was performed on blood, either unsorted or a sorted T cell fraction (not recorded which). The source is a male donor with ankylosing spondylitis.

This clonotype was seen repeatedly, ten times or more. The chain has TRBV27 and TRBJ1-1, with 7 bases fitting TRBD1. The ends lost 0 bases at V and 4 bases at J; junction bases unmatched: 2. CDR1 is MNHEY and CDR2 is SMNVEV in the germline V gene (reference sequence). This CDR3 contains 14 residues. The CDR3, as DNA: TGTGCCAGCAGTTTATCTCGACAGGGCACTGAAGCTTTCTTT. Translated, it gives CASSLSRQGTEAFF.

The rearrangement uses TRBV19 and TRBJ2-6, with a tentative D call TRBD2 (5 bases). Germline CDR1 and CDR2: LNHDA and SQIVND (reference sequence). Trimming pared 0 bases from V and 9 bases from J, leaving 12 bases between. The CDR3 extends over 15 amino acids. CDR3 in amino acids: CASSIDLSRVNVLTF. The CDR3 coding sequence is TGTGCCAGTAGTATAGATCTCTCGCGGGTCAACGTCCTGACTTTC. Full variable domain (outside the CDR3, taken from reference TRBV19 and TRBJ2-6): DGGITQSPKYLFRKEGQNVTLSCEQNLNHDAMYWYRQDPGQGLRLIYYSQIVNDFQKGDIAEGYSVSREKKESFPLTVTSAQKNPTAFYLCASSIDLSRVNVLTFGAGSRLTVL.

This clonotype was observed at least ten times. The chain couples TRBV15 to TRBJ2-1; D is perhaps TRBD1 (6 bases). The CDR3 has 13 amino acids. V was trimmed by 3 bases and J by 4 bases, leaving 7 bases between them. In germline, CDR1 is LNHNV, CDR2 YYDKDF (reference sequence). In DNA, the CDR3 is TGTGCCACCAGCAGGGACAGATACAATGAGCAGTTCTTC. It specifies CATSRDRYNEQFF.

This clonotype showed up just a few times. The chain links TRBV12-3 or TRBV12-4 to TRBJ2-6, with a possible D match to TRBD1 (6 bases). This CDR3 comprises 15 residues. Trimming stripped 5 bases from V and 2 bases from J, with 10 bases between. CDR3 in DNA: TGTGCCAGCAGTACAGGGTTTCCTGGGGCCAACGTCCTGACTTTC. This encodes CASSTGFPGANVLTF.

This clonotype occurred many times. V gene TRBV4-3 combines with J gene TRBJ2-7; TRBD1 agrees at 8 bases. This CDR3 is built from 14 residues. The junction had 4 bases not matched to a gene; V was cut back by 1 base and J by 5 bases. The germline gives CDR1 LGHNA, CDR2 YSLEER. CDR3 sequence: CASSQGAGQDEQYF. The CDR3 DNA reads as TGCGCCAGCAGCCAAGGGGCGGGACAGGACGAGCAGTACTTC.

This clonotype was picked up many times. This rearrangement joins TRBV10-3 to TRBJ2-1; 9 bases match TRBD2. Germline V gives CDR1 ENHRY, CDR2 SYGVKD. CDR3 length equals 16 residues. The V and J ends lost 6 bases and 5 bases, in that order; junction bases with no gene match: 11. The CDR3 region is CAIRAPSGVINNEQFF. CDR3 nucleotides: TGTGCCATCAGAGCCCCTAGCGGGGTAATAAACAATGAGCAGTTCTTC.

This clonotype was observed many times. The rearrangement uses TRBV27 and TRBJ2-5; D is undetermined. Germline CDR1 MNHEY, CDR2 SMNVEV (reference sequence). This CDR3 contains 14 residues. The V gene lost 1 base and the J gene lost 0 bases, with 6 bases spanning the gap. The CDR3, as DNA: TGTGCCAGCAGTTTATTGGGGTACCAAGAGACCCAGTACTTC. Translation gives CASSLLGYQETQYF.

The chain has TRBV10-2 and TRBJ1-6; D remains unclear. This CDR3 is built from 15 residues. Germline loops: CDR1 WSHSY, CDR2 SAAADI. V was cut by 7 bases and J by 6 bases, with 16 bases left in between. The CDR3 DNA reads TGCGCCAGCATCGGAGGTCCTTCCCCTAATTCACCCCTCCACTTT. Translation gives CASIGGPSPNSPLHF.

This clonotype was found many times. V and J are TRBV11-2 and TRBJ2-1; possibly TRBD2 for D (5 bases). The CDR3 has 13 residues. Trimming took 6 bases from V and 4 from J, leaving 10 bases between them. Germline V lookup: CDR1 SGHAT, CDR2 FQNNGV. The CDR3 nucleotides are TGTGCCAGCAGAACTCCGGGGTACAATGAGCAGTTCTTC. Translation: CASRTPGYNEQFF.

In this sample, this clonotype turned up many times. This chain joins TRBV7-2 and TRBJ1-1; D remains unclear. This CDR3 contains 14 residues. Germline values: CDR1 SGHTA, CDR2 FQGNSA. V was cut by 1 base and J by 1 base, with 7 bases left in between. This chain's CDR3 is CASSLGLSNTEAFF. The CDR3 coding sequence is TGTGCCAGCAGCTTAGGTCTCTCGAACACTGAAGCTTTCTTT. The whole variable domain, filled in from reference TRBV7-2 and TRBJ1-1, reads GAGVSQSPSNKVTEKGKDVELRCDPISGHTALYWYRQSLGQGLEFLIYFQGNSAPDKSGLPSDRFSAERTGGSVSTLTIQRTQQEDSAVYLCASSLGLSNTEAFFGQGTRLTVV.

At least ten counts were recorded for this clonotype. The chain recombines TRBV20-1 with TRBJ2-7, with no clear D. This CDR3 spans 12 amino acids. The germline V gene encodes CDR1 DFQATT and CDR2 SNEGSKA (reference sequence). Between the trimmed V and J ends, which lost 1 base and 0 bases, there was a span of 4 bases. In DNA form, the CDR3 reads TGCAGTGCTAGAGGGAGCTCCTACGAGCAGTACTTC. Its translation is CSARGSSYEQYF.

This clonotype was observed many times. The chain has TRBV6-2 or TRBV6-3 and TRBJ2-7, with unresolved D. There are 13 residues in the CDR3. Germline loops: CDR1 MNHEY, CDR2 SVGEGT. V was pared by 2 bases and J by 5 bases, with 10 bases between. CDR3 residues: CASSYVLRNEQYF. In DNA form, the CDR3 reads TGTGCCAGCAGTTACGTGTTGCGGAACGAGCAGTACTTC.

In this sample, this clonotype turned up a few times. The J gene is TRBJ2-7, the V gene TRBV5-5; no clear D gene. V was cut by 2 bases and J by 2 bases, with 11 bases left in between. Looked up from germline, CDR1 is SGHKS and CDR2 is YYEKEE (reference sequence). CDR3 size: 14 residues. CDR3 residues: CASSLQPNTYEQYF. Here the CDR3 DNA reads TGTGCCAGCAGCTTACAGCCAAATACCTACGAGCAGTACTTC.

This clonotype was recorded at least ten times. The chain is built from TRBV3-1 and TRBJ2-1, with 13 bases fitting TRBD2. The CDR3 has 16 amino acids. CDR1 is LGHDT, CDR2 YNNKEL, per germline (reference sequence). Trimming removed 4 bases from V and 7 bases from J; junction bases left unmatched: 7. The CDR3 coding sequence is TGTGCCAGCAGCCCCCGGACTAGCGGGAGAGGTAATGAGCAGTTCTTC. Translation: CASSPRTSGRGNEQFF.

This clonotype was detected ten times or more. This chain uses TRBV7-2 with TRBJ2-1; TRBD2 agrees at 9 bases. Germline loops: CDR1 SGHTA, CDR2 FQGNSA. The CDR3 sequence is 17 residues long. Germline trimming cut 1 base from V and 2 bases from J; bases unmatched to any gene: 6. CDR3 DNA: TGTGCCAGCAGCTTAGTGGTAGCGGGAGAGACCTACAATGAGCAGTTCTTC. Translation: CASSLVVAGETYNEQFF.

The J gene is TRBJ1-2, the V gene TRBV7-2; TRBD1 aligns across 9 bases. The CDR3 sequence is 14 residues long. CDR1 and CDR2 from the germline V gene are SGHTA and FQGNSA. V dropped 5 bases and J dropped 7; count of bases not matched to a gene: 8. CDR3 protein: CASSPGTGYFGYTF. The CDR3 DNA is TGTGCCAGCAGCCCCGGGACAGGGTATTTTGGCTACACCTTC.

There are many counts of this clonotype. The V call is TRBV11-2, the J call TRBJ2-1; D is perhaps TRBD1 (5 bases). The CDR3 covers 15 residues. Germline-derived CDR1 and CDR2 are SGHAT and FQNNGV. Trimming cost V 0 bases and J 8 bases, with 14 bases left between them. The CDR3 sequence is CASSLEGQVRDEQFF. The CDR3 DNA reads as TGTGCCAGCAGCTTAGAGGGGCAGGTCAGGGATGAGCAGTTCTTC.

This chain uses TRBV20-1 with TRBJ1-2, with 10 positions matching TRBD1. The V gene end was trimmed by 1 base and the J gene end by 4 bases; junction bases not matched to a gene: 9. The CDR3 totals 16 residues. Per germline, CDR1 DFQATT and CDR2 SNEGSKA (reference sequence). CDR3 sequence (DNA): TGCAGTGCTAGAGGGGACAGGGGAAATTCTCTCTATGGCTACACCTTC. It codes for CSARGDRGNSLYGYTF.

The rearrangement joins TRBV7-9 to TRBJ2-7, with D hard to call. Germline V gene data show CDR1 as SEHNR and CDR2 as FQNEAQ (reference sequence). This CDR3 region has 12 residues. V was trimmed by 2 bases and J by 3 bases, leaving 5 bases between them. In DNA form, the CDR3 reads TGTGCCAGCAGCTTAATGAGCTACGAGCAGTACTTC. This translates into CASSLMSYEQYF.

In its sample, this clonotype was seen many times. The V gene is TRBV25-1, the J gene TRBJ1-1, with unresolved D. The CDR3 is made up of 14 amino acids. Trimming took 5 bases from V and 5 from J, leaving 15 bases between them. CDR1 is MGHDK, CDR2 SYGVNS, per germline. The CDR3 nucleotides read TGTGCCAGCAGTCCAAGGGCAGTCTGGACTGAAGCTTTCTTT. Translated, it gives CASSPRAVWTEAFF.

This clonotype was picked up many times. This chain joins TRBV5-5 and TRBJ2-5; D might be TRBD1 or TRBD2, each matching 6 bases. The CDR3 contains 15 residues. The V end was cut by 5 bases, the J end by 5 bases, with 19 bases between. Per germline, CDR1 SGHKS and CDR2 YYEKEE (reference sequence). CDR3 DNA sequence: TGTGCCAGCAGGCTGACGGGGGCGGGGTCGGAGACCCAGTACTTC. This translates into CASRLTGAGSETQYF.

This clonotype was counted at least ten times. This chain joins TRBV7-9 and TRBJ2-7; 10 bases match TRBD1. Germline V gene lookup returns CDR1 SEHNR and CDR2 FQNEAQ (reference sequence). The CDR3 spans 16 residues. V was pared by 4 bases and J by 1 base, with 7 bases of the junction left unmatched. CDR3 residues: CASSSKPGQGSYEQYF. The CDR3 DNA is TGTGCCAGCAGCTCCAAGCCGGGACAGGGGTCCTACGAGCAGTACTTC.

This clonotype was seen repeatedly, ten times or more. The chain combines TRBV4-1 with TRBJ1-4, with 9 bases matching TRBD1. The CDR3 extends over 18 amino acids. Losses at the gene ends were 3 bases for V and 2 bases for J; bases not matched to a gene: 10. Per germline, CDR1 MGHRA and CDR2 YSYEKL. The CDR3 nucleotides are TGCGCCAGCAGCCATGAAAAACAGGGGGCAGGGACTAATGAAAAACTGTTTTTT. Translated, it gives CASSHEKQGAGTNEKLFF.

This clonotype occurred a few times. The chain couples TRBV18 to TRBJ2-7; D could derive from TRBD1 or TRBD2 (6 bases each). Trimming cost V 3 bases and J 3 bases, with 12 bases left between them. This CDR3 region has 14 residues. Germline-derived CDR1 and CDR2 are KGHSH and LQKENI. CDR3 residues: CASSPNEGGYEQYF. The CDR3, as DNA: TGTGCCAGCTCACCGAATGAGGGGGGCTACGAGCAGTACTTC. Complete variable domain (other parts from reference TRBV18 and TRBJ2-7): NAGVMQNPRHLVRRRGQEARLRCSPMKGHSHVYWYRQLPEEGLKFMVYLQKENIIDESGMPKERFSAEFPKEGPSILRIQQVVRGDSAAYFCASSPNEGGYEQYFGPGTRLTVT.

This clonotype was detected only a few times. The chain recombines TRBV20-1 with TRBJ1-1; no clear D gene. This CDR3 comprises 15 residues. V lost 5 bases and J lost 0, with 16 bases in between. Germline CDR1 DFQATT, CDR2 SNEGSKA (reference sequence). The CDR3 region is CSAPPKDRLNTEAFF. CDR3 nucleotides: TGCAGTGCTCCTCCCAAGGACCGCTTGAACACTGAAGCTTTCTTT.